Sequencing of this TCR beta chain was carried out in a study of neurological immune-mediated disorders. Background on the study: The study included around 35 multiple sclerosis patients, approximately 30 relapsing-remitting and 3 secondary progressive.

Each CDR3 protein gets one entry after TCRdb re-called the 5' RACE reads with MiXCR. This table holds fewer than 85,000 distinct CDR3 sequences, about 5% found once. The CDR3 has 15 residues. J was trimmed by 0 bases and V by 4 bases; bases with no gene match: 5. Germline-derived CDR1 and CDR2 are SQVTM and ANQGSEA. This clonotype has ten or more counts. This rearrangement joins TRBV29-1 to TRBJ2-1; 8 nucleotides match TRBD2. The TCR sequence derives from a woman in her 70s with multiple sclerosis. The source material was PBMCs. The CDR3 loop reads CSVGLSGSSYNEQFF. The CDR3 DNA reads as TGCAGCGTTGGATTGAGCGGGAGCTCCTACAATGAGCAGTTCTTC.